This is a list of T cell receptor beta chains from one sample in a study of cytomegalovirus exposure and HLA in healthy donors. Data came from immunoSEQ multiplex PCR; TCRdb stores just in-frame clones and leaves some out. The table records roughly 200,000 clones, approximately 86% of them present only once. The specimen was PBMCs. These receptor sequences come from a woman in her thirties in good health and CMV-seronegative. CDR3s include the opening cysteine and the closing phenylalanine or tryptophan. D genes are given only for firm matches. Clone sizes are given selectively: once, few, many, or a class where the clone is expanded.

j_call: TRBJ2-3; clone_size: NA; v_call: TRBV6-5; d_call: TRBD2; cdr3_aa: CASSYRLAGGYTQYF; cdr3_nt: TGTGCCAGCAGTTACAGGCTAGCGGGAGGATATACGCAGTATTTT
j_call: TRBJ1-5; clone_size: NA; v_call: TRBV2; d_call: NA; cdr3_aa: CASSAGSTDQPQHF; cdr3_nt: TGTGCCAGCAGTGCGGGGAGCACTGATCAGCCCCAGCATTTT
j_call: TRBJ2-2; clone_size: NA; v_call: TRBV9; d_call: NA; cdr3_aa: CASSVAVVANTGELFF; cdr3_nt: TGTGCCAGCAGCGTAGCTGTCGTCGCGAACACCGGGGAGCTGTTTTTT
j_call: TRBJ2-5; clone_size: NA; v_call: TRBV9; d_call: TRBD2; cdr3_aa: CASSVGAGVGETQYF; cdr3_nt: TGTGCCAGCAGCGTAGGTGCGGGAGTAGGGGAGACCCAGTACTTC
j_call: TRBJ1-3; clone_size: NA; v_call: TRBV2; d_call: NA; cdr3_aa: CASSDRRQSSGNTIYF; cdr3_nt: TGTGCCAGCAGTGACCGACGACAGTCCTCTGGAAACACCATATATTTT
j_call: TRBJ2-3; clone_size: NA; v_call: TRBV5-4; d_call: NA; cdr3_aa: CASSRSTSTDTQYF; cdr3_nt: TGTGCCAGCAGCCGATCGACTAGCACAGATACGCAGTATTTT
j_call: TRBJ1-4; clone_size: NA; v_call: TRBV15; d_call: TRBD1; cdr3_aa: CATSRDRQGAYEKLFF; cdr3_nt: TGTGCCACCAGCAGAGATCGGCAGGGGGCTTATGAAAAACTGTTTTTT
j_call: TRBJ2-5; clone_size: once; v_call: TRBV5-1; d_call: NA; cdr3_aa: CASSLEAGFPKETQYF; cdr3_nt: TGCGCCAGCAGCTTGGAGGCAGGGTTCCCTAAAGAGACCCAGTACTTC
j_call: TRBJ2-3; clone_size: NA; v_call: TRBV5-1; d_call: TRBD2; cdr3_aa: CASSYTASGTLRETDTQYF; cdr3_nt: TGCGCCAGCAGCTACACCGCTAGCGGGACCCTTCGGGAAACAGATACGCAGTATTTT
j_call: TRBJ2-7; clone_size: NA; v_call: TRBV28; d_call: TRBD1; cdr3_aa: CASSLWTGKFYEQYF; cdr3_nt: TGTGCCAGCAGTTTATGGACAGGGAAGTTCTACGAGCAGTACTTC
j_call: TRBJ2-1; clone_size: NA; v_call: TRBV5-6; d_call: TRBD1; cdr3_aa: CASSWGTVNEQFF; cdr3_nt: TGTGCCAGCAGCTGGGGGACAGTCAATGAGCAGTTCTTC
j_call: TRBJ2-3; clone_size: NA; v_call: TRBV9; d_call: TRBD2; cdr3_aa: CASNELAGSTDTQYF; cdr3_nt: TGTGCCAGCAATGAGCTAGCGGGTAGCACAGATACGCAGTATTTT
j_call: TRBJ2-7; clone_size: NA; v_call: TRBV5-6; d_call: TRBD2; cdr3_aa: CASSSGLASTYEQYF; cdr3_nt: TGTGCCAGCAGCTCCGGACTAGCGAGTACCTACGAGCAGTACTTC
j_call: TRBJ2-3; clone_size: NA; v_call: TRBV10-3; d_call: TRBD2; cdr3_aa: CAISESTGLAGVRADTQYF; cdr3_nt: TGTGCCATCAGTGAGTCGACAGGACTAGCGGGAGTTAGGGCAGATACGCAGTATTTT
j_call: TRBJ1-1; clone_size: NA; v_call: TRBV19; d_call: TRBD1; cdr3_aa: CASSLQGAGNTEAFF; cdr3_nt: TGTGCCAGTAGCCTACAGGGGGCTGGGAACACTGAAGCTTTCTTT
j_call: TRBJ1-1; clone_size: NA; v_call: TRBV7-9; d_call: TRBD1; cdr3_aa: CASSPQGLNTEAFF; cdr3_nt: TGTGCCAGCAGCCCACAGGGGCTTAACACTGAAGCTTTCTTT
j_call: TRBJ1-5; clone_size: NA; v_call: TRBV27; d_call: NA; cdr3_aa: CASSPSGSQPQHF; cdr3_nt: TGTGCCAGCAGTCCGTCGGGATCGCAGCCCCAGCATTTT
j_call: TRBJ1-1; clone_size: NA; v_call: TRBV2; d_call: NA; cdr3_aa: CASSDGTTNTEAFF; cdr3_nt: TGTGCCAGCAGTGATGGCACAACAAACACTGAAGCTTTCTTT
j_call: TRBJ2-1; clone_size: NA; v_call: TRBV27; d_call: TRBD2; cdr3_aa: CASISGGYNEQFF; cdr3_nt: TGTGCCAGCATTAGCGGGGGGTACAATGAGCAGTTCTTC
j_call: TRBJ2-5; clone_size: NA; v_call: TRBV6-1; d_call: NA; cdr3_aa: CASSGGGQKETQYF; cdr3_nt: TGTGCCAGCAGTGGGGGGGGCCAAAAAGAGACCCAGTACTTC
j_call: TRBJ2-1; clone_size: NA; v_call: TRBV10-2; d_call: TRBD2; cdr3_aa: CASTGTNRPSSYNEQFF; cdr3_nt: TGCGCCAGCACCGGGACTAACCGGCCGAGCTCCTACAATGAGCAGTTCTTC
j_call: TRBJ2-7; clone_size: NA; v_call: TRBV7-6; d_call: TRBD1; cdr3_aa: CASSLEPRQGYEQYF; cdr3_nt: TGTGCCAGCAGCTTAGAGCCGAGACAGGGGTACGAGCAGTACTTC
j_call: TRBJ1-6; clone_size: NA; v_call: TRBV11-2; d_call: NA; cdr3_aa: CASSLEADTNSPLHF; cdr3_nt: TGTGCCAGCAGCTTGGAGGCAGATACTAATTCACCCCTCCACTTT
j_call: TRBJ2-7; clone_size: few; v_call: TRBV30; d_call: TRBD2; cdr3_aa: CAWSQPGAGVVYEQYF; cdr3_nt: TGTGCCTGGAGTCAACCGGGAGCGGGGGTGGTTTACGAGCAGTACTTC
j_call: TRBJ2-3; clone_size: NA; v_call: TRBV7-2; d_call: TRBD2; cdr3_aa: CASSLSPGLAGGRGDTQYF; cdr3_nt: TGTGCCAGCAGCCTTTCCCCTGGACTAGCGGGGGGGCGGGGAGATACGCAGTATTTT
j_call: TRBJ1-1; clone_size: once; v_call: TRBV5-6; d_call: TRBD1; cdr3_aa: CASSLAGGGRWTEAFF; cdr3_nt: TGTGCCAGCAGCTTGGCAGGGGGCGGACGATGGACTGAAGCTTTCTTT
j_call: TRBJ2-1; clone_size: NA; v_call: TRBV28; d_call: NA; cdr3_aa: CASSRHFSYNEQFF; cdr3_nt: TGTGCCAGCAGTCGACACTTCTCCTACAATGAGCAGTTCTTC
j_call: TRBJ2-2; clone_size: NA; v_call: TRBV7-2; d_call: NA; cdr3_aa: CASSWTPNTGELFF; cdr3_nt: TGTGCCAGCAGTTGGACACCCAACACCGGGGAGCTGTTTTTT
j_call: TRBJ1-1; clone_size: NA; v_call: TRBV5-4; d_call: TRBD1; cdr3_aa: CASSLGGGGTEAFF; cdr3_nt: TGTGCCAGCAGCTTGGGAGGGGGCGGGACTGAAGCTTTCTTT
j_call: TRBJ2-7; clone_size: once; v_call: TRBV27; d_call: NA; cdr3_aa: CASSLGGSYEQYF; cdr3_nt: TGTGCCAGCAGTTTAGGGGGCAGCTACGAGCAGTACTTC
j_call: TRBJ2-7; clone_size: once; v_call: TRBV6-6; d_call: TRBD2; cdr3_aa: CASSGTSGSSYEQYF; cdr3_nt: TGTGCCAGCAGTGGGACTAGCGGGAGTTCTTACGAGCAGTACTTC
j_call: TRBJ2-1; clone_size: NA; v_call: TRBV6-1; d_call: TRBD2; cdr3_aa: CASSVPFGRELGEQFF; cdr3_nt: TGTGCCAGCAGTGTCCCGTTCGGGAGGGAGTTGGGTGAGCAGTTCTTC
j_call: TRBJ2-7; clone_size: few; v_call: TRBV5-1; d_call: NA; cdr3_aa: CASSHTGDEQYF; cdr3_nt: TGCGCCAGCAGCCATACGGGAGACGAGCAGTACTTC
j_call: TRBJ2-1; clone_size: NA; v_call: TRBV5-1; d_call: NA; cdr3_aa: CASSLDFVSSYNEQFF; cdr3_nt: TGCGCCAGCAGCTTGGATTTCGTCAGCTCCTACAATGAGCAGTTCTTC
j_call: TRBJ1-2; clone_size: NA; v_call: TRBV28; d_call: NA; cdr3_aa: CASSLVQGRGYTF; cdr3_nt: TGTGCCAGCAGTTTAGTCCAGGGTCGAGGCTACACCTTC
j_call: TRBJ2-2; clone_size: NA; v_call: TRBV5-6; d_call: TRBD2; cdr3_aa: CASSLLTSGGPTGELFF; cdr3_nt: TGTGCCAGCAGCTTGCTGACTAGCGGGGGCCCGACCGGGGAGCTGTTTTTT
j_call: TRBJ1-1; clone_size: NA; v_call: TRBV7-3; d_call: TRBD1; cdr3_aa: CASRDRVDTEAFF; cdr3_nt: TGTGCCAGCAGGGACAGGGTAGACACTGAAGCTTTCTTT
j_call: TRBJ2-5; clone_size: NA; v_call: TRBV29-1; d_call: NA; cdr3_aa: CSAQGLWGLQETQYF; cdr3_nt: TGCAGCGCCCAAGGACTTTGGGGGCTCCAAGAGACCCAGTACTTC
j_call: TRBJ2-3; clone_size: NA; v_call: TRBV2; d_call: TRBD2; cdr3_aa: CASKILAGGLDTQYF; cdr3_nt: TGTGCCAGCAAGATACTAGCGGGGGGGCTAGATACGCAGTATTTT
j_call: TRBJ2-1; clone_size: NA; v_call: TRBV5-1; d_call: TRBD2; cdr3_aa: CASSLGLVLAKGNEQFF; cdr3_nt: TGCGCCAGCAGCTTGGGGTTGGTACTAGCGAAGGGCAATGAGCAGTTCTTC
j_call: TRBJ2-1; clone_size: NA; v_call: TRBV5-6; d_call: TRBD2; cdr3_aa: CASSLLAGGYGNEQFF; cdr3_nt: TGTGCCAGCAGCTTGTTAGCGGGGGGGTACGGCAATGAGCAGTTCTTC
j_call: TRBJ2-7; clone_size: NA; v_call: TRBV28; d_call: NA; cdr3_aa: CASSPTEQQQYF; cdr3_nt: TGTGCCAGCAGCCCGACGGAGCAACAGCAGTACTTC
j_call: TRBJ2-7; clone_size: NA; v_call: TRBV28; d_call: TRBD2; cdr3_aa: CASSPAGGKDEQYF; cdr3_nt: TGTGCCAGCAGTCCGGCGGGGGGGAAGGACGAGCAGTACTTC
j_call: TRBJ2-1; clone_size: NA; v_call: TRBV19; d_call: NA; cdr3_aa: CASSPRGEKQFF; cdr3_nt: TGTGCCAGTAGTCCCCGGGGAGAAAAGCAGTTCTTC
j_call: TRBJ2-1; clone_size: NA; v_call: TRBV7-8; d_call: TRBD2; cdr3_aa: CASSLTSGGAFGYNEQFF; cdr3_nt: TGTGCCAGCAGCTTGACTAGCGGGGGGGCTTTCGGGTACAATGAGCAGTTCTTC
j_call: TRBJ1-2; clone_size: once; v_call: TRBV19; d_call: TRBD1; cdr3_aa: CASSDDGGQGGYTF; cdr3_nt: TGTGCCAGTAGCGACGACGGAGGACAGGGGGGCTACACCTTC
j_call: TRBJ2-1; clone_size: NA; v_call: TRBV10-3; d_call: NA; cdr3_aa: CAISESTAWDEQFF; cdr3_nt: TGTGCCATCAGTGAGTCGACAGCCTGGGATGAGCAGTTCTTC
j_call: TRBJ2-1; clone_size: NA; v_call: TRBV10-1; d_call: TRBD2; cdr3_aa: CASSSAGGPWGEQFF; cdr3_nt: TGCGCCAGCAGTTCTGCGGGAGGGCCATGGGGGGAGCAGTTCTTC
j_call: TRBJ1-4; clone_size: NA; v_call: TRBV7-9; d_call: TRBD1; cdr3_aa: CASSLALDRASEKLFF; cdr3_nt: TGTGCCAGCAGCTTAGCCTTGGACAGGGCGAGTGAAAAACTGTTTTTT